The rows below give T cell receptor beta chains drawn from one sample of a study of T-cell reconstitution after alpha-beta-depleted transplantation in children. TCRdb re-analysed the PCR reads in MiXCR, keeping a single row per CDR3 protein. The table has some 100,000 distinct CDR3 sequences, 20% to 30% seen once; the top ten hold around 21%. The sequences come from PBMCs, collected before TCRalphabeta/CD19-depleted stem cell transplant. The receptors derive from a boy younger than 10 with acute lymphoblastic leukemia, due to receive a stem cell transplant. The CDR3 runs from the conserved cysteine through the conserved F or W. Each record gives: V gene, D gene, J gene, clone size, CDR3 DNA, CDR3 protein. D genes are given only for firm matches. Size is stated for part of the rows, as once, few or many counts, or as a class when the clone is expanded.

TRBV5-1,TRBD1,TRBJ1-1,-,TGCGCCAGCAGCAAGGACAGGGGCCTACTGGGGACTGAAGCTTTCTTT,CASSKDRGLLGTEAFF
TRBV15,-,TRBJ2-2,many,TGTGCCACCAGCAGAGATCTGGCCGGGGAGCTGTTTTTT,CATSRDLAGELFF
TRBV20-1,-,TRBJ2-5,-,TGCAGTTCTTTTGGGCTGGCAGAGACCCAGTACTTC,CSSFGLAETQYF
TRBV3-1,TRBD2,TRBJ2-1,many,TGTGCCAGCAGCCCCCGACTAGCGGGACCGGTTATATACAATGAGCAGTTCTTC,CASSPRLAGPVIYNEQFF
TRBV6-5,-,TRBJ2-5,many,TGTGCCAGCAGTTACTCGAGGCTGGGGACCCAGTACTTC,CASSYSRLGTQYF
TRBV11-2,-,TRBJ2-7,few,TGTGCCAGCAGCTTAGGGGCGAGCGGGTGGGATTCCTACGAGCAGTACTTC,CASSLGASGWDSYEQYF
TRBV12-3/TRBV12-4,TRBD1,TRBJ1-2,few,TGTGCCAGCAGTACAGGGGGACGGACAAATTATGGCTACACCTTC,CASSTGGRTNYGYTF
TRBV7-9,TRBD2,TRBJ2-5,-,TGTGCCAGCAGCTTAGGGGGACTAGCGGGGATCCAAGAGACCCAGTACTTC,CASSLGGLAGIQETQYF
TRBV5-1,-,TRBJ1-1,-,TGCGCCAGCAGCTTGGGGGATGGGGGGAAAGCTTTCTTT,CASSLGDGGKAFF
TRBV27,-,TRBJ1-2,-,TGTGCCAGCAGCCAGTCTCCCTGGGGCAGTACCCTCGGGGGCTACACCTTC,CASSQSPWGSTLGGYTF
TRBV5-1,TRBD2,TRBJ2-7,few,TGCGCCAGCAGCTCCAGTAGCGGGAGAACCCACGAGCAGTACTTC,CASSSSSGRTHEQYF
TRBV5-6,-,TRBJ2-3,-,TGTGCCAGCAGCTTGAGGGGACCAGATACGCAGTATTTT,CASSLRGPDTQYF
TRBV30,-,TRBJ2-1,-,TGTGCCTGGAGTCGCGGAGGGCTAAGCTATGAGCAGTTCTTC,CAWSRGGLSYEQFF
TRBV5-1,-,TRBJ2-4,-,TGCGCCAGCAGCTTGGGAGGAGGGGAATCCAAAAACATTCAGTACTTC,CASSLGGGESKNIQYF
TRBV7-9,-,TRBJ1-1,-,TGTGCCATCCTAATCAGGGGGAACACTGAAGCTTTCTTT,CAILIRGNTEAFF
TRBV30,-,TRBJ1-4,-,TGTGCCTGGAGTACCCCGACAGGTGAAAAACTGTTTTTT,CAWSTPTGEKLFF
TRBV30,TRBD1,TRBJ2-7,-,TGTGCCTGGGGACAGGGCAGGGAGCAGTACTTC,CAWGQGREQYF